This TCR gamma chain is from a study of Vδ1+ human thymocytes. On this clone itself: What it recognizes is unknown.

Extracted RNA was reverse transcribed into cDNA. CDR3 amplicons came from multiplex PCR with pooled V-gene forward and constant-region reverse primers. TCRdb fed the multiplex PCR reads into CATT to redo clone calling. The sample shows 7,500 to 10,000 gamma-chain clones, 56% of them seen only once. Study results and caveats: Approximately 20% of thymic delta-chain sequences were Vdelta2, with few Vdelta3, unlike blood Vdelta1+ controls. In the thymus, TRG and TRD repertoires looked highly polyclonal with Gaussian CDR3 lengths.

Between roughly 96% and 99.6% of sorted thymocytes were Vdelta1+. The CDR3 sequence is 12 residues long. J was trimmed by 7 bases and V by 2 bases; bases with no gene match: 1. CDR1 is VTNTFY and CDR2 is YDVSTARD in the germline V gene (reference sequence). The sequenced material came from Vdelta1+ gamma-delta thymocytes from the thymus. Subset given: FACS-sorted CD3+ TCRalphabeta- TCRVdelta1+ TCRVdelta2- thymocytes. The TCR sequence derives from a girl under three years old who had congenital heart surgery. The chain joins TRGV3 to TRGJP2. No J segment appears in TCRdb, so it was assigned here by matching the sequence to germline. DNA of the CDR3: TGTGCCACCTGGGACACTGATTGGATCAAGACGTTT. Its translation is CATWDTDWIKTF.